This T cell receptor beta chain was recovered during a study of blood T cell repertoires in COVID-19. Study background: In each case, the material was cDNA or gDNA derived from T cells, B-cell-depleted T cells, or PBMCs.

Measured with immunoSEQ multiplex PCR; TCRdb has only the in-frame clones, and not every one. The sample has about 220,000 clones, around 83% seen once. Germline V lookup: CDR1 SNHLY, CDR2 FYNNEI. The CDR3 contains 15 residues. The germline V and J ends were trimmed by 6 bases and 4 bases, with 16 bases remaining between them. Recruits, aged roughly 18 to 95 years, lived in approximately 26 US areas. Participants' reported clinical history set cohort assignment. The J gene is TRBJ1-5, the V gene TRBV2, with D tentatively TRBD1 (6 bases). The sequenced sample was PBMCs or T cells enriched from blood (not recorded which). The receptor was derived from a middle-aged woman with acute COVID-19. The CDR3 is CASRGEGGSNQPQHF. For the CDR3, the DNA is TGTGCCAGCAGGGGCGAGGGGGGGTCTAATCAGCCCCAGCATTTT.